The T cell receptor beta chain described here comes from a study of beta chain features in type 1 diabetes. Overall study results and limits: A definitive answer on HLA type influencing TCRB rearrangement was not reached here. TCRB repertoires of naive, central memory and Treg cells appeared more similar among patients than among healthy donors. In every one of the four CD4+ subsets, TCRB CDR3s were moderately but significantly shorter in Type 1 diabetes patients. Reads derived from cDNA could over-represent cells showing high TCR expression.

Germline V CDR1 and CDR2: MNHNS, SASEGT. The junction had 5 bases not matched to a gene; V was cut back by 4 bases and J by 3 bases. This CDR3 comprises 14 residues. The sequenced template was cDNA made from the entire isolated RNA. Sequencing of naive, central memory and regulatory T cell samples gave an average of roughly 3.4 million reads. Sequencing used immunoSEQ multiplex PCR; TCRdb keeps in-frame clones, though not all of them. The data contain around 250,000 clones, roughly an eighth of them singletons. This clone was found a few times. Its antigen is not identified. Specimen: naive CD4+ T cells from blood. The sequence came from a man aged 25 to 40 with type 1 diabetes. V usage is TRBV6-1 and J usage is TRBJ2-7; 8 nucleotides agree with TRBD1. The CDR3 bases are TGTGCCAGCAGTGGATTAGACAGGGGCTACGAGCAGTACTTC. It is translated as CASSGLDRGYEQYF.